The 16 T cell receptor beta chains below were found in one sample sequenced in a study of Ad26.COV2.S vaccination and SARS-CoV-2 variants. This sample's treatment: roughly 19 received Ad26.COV2.S at low or high dose, single or two shots; several received placebo; per-sample allocation not given. The investigators took samples on day 63 after the first vaccine or placebo injection. Profiling relied on immunoSEQ multiplex PCR, and the TCRdb table lists in-frame clones only, not all of them. Here the sample spans roughly 380,000 clones, around 83% being singletons. Material: peripheral blood, obtained in a trial of Ad26.COV2.S vaccine versus placebo. The receptor source for this set is a person aged 18-65 years who received the Ad26.COV2.S COVID-19 vaccine or a placebo.

This chain uses TRBV27 with TRBJ2-1, with a possible D match to TRBD1 (5 bases). This CDR3 comprises 12 residues. Trimming pared 6 bases from V and 9 bases from J, leaving 12 bases between. Germline lookup yields CDR1 MNHEY and CDR2 SMNVEV (reference sequence). This CDR3 is CASRLGPLEQFF. CDR3 in DNA: TGTGCCAGCAGATTGGGGCCTCTTGAGCAGTTCTTC.

V is TRBV6-2 or TRBV6-3 and J is TRBJ1-4; D unclear. Germline V gene lookup returns CDR1 MNHEY and CDR2 SVGEGT. V was clipped by 2 bases and J by 3 bases, with 13 bases between them. This CDR3 is 16 amino acids long. The CDR3: CASSYLTGDSNEKLFF. The CDR3 nucleotides read TGTGCCAGCAGTTACCTTACTGGGGATTCTAATGAAAAACTGTTTTTT.

This chain links TRBV7-8 with TRBJ1-2; D uncertain. The germline V gene encodes CDR1 SGHVS and CDR2 FQNEAQ. This CDR3 is 14 amino acids long. V lost 1 base and J 8 bases, leaving 14 bases between the germline ends. The DNA for the CDR3 is TGTGCCAGCAGCTTAGGGGCCCGGCAGGCCGGCTACACCTTC. It specifies CASSLGARQAGYTF.

The V and J genes are TRBV6-1 and TRBJ2-1; the D is unclear. The CDR3 consists of 13 residues. Germline CDR1 is MNHNS and CDR2 is SASEGT. Trimming shortened V by 2 bases and J by 9 bases, and 11 bases separated the two germline ends. CDR3 protein: CASSEKYWGEQFF. The CDR3 DNA sequence: TGTGCCAGCAGTGAAAAATACTGGGGTGAGCAGTTCTTC.

In this sample, this clone turned up once. The chain links TRBV2 to TRBJ2-7; maybe TRBD1 (5 bases). V was trimmed by 8 bases and J by 5 bases, leaving 22 bases between them. Germline CDR1 and CDR2: SNHLY and FYNNEI. The CDR3 is made up of 15 amino acids. The CDR3 DNA reads TGTGCCAGCGCCTGGTCGTCCGGCAGGGCGGACGAGCAGTACTTC. Translated: CASAWSSGRADEQYF.

The chain carries TRBV29-1 and TRBJ1-1; 7 bases agree with TRBD1. In germline, CDR1 is SQVTM, CDR2 ANQGSEA. Losses at the gene ends were 2 bases for V and 5 bases for J; bases not matched to a gene: 5. This CDR3 region has 13 residues. The CDR3 sequence is CSVERDSETEAFF. In DNA form, the CDR3 reads TGCAGCGTTGAACGGGACAGCGAGACTGAAGCTTTCTTT.

This clone was detected only a few times. V and J are TRBV3-1 (or the pseudogene TRBV3-2) and TRBJ1-1, with D possibly matching TRBD1 (5 bases). The V gene lost 1 base and the J gene lost 1 base, with 10 bases spanning the gap. The germline CDR1 and CDR2 sequences are LGHDT and YNNKEL (reference sequence). The CDR3 is made up of 15 amino acids. DNA for the CDR3: TGTGCCAGCAGCCAAGCCGGGACTGAGAACACTGAAGCTTTCTTT. This gives the protein CASSQAGTENTEAFF.

This chain links TRBV5-1 with TRBJ1-2; 9 positions agree with TRBD1. Trimming removed 4 bases from V and 3 bases from J; junction bases left unmatched: 4. CDR1 and CDR2 (germline): SGHRS, YFSETQ. The CDR3 is made up of 14 amino acids. The CDR3 here is CASSRDREDYGYTF. Here the CDR3 DNA reads TGCGCCAGCAGCCGGGACAGGGAGGACTATGGCTACACCTTC.

The CDR3 loop reads CASSLGRTYEQYF. CDR3 bases: TGTGCCAGCAGCTTAGGCCGGACCTACGAGCAGTACTTC. This chain joins TRBV13 and TRBJ2-7; D unresolved. Trimming removed 0 bases from V and 2 bases from J, with 5 bases in between. The CDR3 spans 13 residues. CDR1 PRHDT and CDR2 FYEKMQ come from the germline V gene (reference sequence).

CDR3 loop: CASSPTSGDLGEQYF. DNA for the CDR3: TGCGCCAGCAGCCCGACTAGCGGGGACCTTGGGGAGCAGTACTTC. This chain joins TRBV5-1 and TRBJ2-7, with 11 bases aligning to TRBD2. The CDR3 contains 15 residues. V lost 4 bases to trimming and J lost 7 bases; unmatched junction nucleotides: 10. Germline CDR1 and CDR2: SGHRS and YFSETQ.

The chain recombines TRBV19 with TRBJ1-5; 7 bases line up with TRBD1. CDR1 and CDR2 (germline): LNHDA, SQIVND (reference sequence). The V gene end was trimmed by 6 bases and the J gene end by 4 bases; junction bases not matched to a gene: 3. The CDR3 totals 13 residues. As DNA, the CDR3 is TGTGCCAGTAGGACAGGGCTTAATCAGCCCCAGCATTTT. Its protein is CASRTGLNQPQHF.

The table lists this clone with many counts. J is TRBJ1-6 and V is TRBV4-1; the D is unclear. Germline V gene lookup returns CDR1 MGHRA and CDR2 YSYEKL. V was cut by 1 base and J by 10 bases, with 14 bases left in between. The CDR3 runs 15 residues. The CDR3 here is CASSQAGPLGSPLHF. The CDR3 bases are TGCGCCAGCAGCCAAGCCGGCCCGCTCGGGTCACCCCTCCACTTT.

The chain couples TRBV7-9 to TRBJ1-1; TRBD1 might be the D (5 bases). The CDR3 has 16 residues. Trimming shortened V by 1 base and J by 0 bases, and 12 bases separated the two germline ends. Per germline, CDR1 SEHNR and CDR2 FQNEAQ (reference sequence). The CDR3 sequence: CASSLVVRDLNTEAFF. In nucleotides, the CDR3 is TGTGCCAGCAGCTTAGTCGTACGGGACTTGAACACTGAAGCTTTCTTT.

This clone was observed many times. Sequence at one end of the junction differs from germline and may be a read error. The genes are TRBV12-3 or TRBV12-4 and TRBJ2-1; 7 positions agree with TRBD2. There are 12 residues in the CDR3. Here the CDR3 reads CASSRLGTGGIF. DNA for the CDR3: TGTGCCAGCAGTCGATTGGGGACGGGGGGTATCTTC.

The chain employs TRBV27 and TRBJ1-2; D gene ambiguous. Germline loops: CDR1 MNHEY, CDR2 SMNVEV (reference sequence). Between the trimmed V and J ends, which lost 2 bases and 4 bases, there was a span of 8 bases. This CDR3 has 13 amino acids. CDR3 bases: TGTGCCAGCAGTTTAGAGGGCGGCTATGGCTACACCTTC. It is translated as CASSLEGGYGYTF.

V gene TRBV19 combines with J gene TRBJ1-2; the D gene is possibly TRBD1 (6 bases). Germline loops: CDR1 LNHDA, CDR2 SQIVND (reference sequence). Trimming pared 7 bases from V and 6 bases from J, leaving 21 bases between. The CDR3 loop spans 15 amino acids. CDR3 residues: CASTLRGLGGDGYTF. The CDR3 DNA reads as TGTGCCAGTACCCTCAGGGGTCTAGGGGGTGATGGCTACACCTTC.